Sequencing of this T cell receptor (beta chain) was carried out in a study of PD-1 blockade in classical Hodgkin lymphoma. Study-level information: The patients were dosed with nivolumab 3 mg/kg, infused intravenously every 2 weeks.

CDR1 and CDR2 (germline): LNHDA, SQIVND (reference sequence). The CDR3 is made up of 16 amino acids. All patients relapsed after autologous stem cell transplantation, and brentuximab vedotin exposure varied. The repertoire was sequenced with immunoSEQ multiplex PCR; TCRdb's copy has only in-frame clones and lacks some. The table records 35,000 to 45,000 clones, more than 65% of them present only once. The TCR comes from a human donor with classical Hodgkin lymphoma. The V and J genes are TRBV19 and TRBJ2-5; 8 nucleotides match TRBD1. The end of the DNA fits TRBJ2-7 better, so the J call may be wrong. Specimen: peripheral blood mononuclear cells (PBMCs), collected before the second cycle of nivolumab. CDR3 nucleotides: TGTGCCAGTAGTATGGGGACAGGACCCCTCTCCTACGAGCAGTACTTC. Translating gives CASSMGTGPLSYEQYF.